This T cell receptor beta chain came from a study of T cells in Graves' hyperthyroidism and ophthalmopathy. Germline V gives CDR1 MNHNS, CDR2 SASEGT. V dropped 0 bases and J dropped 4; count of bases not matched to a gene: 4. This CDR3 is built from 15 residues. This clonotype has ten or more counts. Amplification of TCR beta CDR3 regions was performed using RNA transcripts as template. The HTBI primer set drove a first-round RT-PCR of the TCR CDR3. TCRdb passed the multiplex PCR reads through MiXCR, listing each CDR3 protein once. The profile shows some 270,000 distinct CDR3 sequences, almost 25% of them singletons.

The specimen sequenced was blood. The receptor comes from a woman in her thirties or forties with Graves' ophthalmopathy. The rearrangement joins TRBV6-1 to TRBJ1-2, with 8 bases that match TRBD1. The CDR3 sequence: CASSEALGQGYGYTF. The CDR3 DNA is TGTGCCAGCAGTGAAGCGCTTGGACAGGGCTATGGCTACACCTTC.